The clone carrying this T cell receptor (beta chain) was seen once. The sample is drawn from a study of blood T cell repertoires in COVID-19. Study background: The samples span acute and convalescent COVID-19 from the United States, Italy and Spain.

Authors' data handling: Using reference gene primer amplification, nucleated cell counts were estimated. TCRdb's copy holds only in-frame clones and misses some; the assay was immunoSEQ multiplex PCR. The V and J calls and the clone size are those of that table, but D and trimming were determined from the DNA. The repertoire includes 85,000 to 120,000 clones, 70% to 90% of them detected once, and around 2% sits in the top ten. CDR1 is LNHDA, CDR2 SQIVND, per germline (reference sequence). V gave up 6 bases and J gave up 4 bases, with 16 bases separating them. This CDR3 has 14 residues. This rearrangement joins TRBV19 to TRBJ2-7; weak D call: TRBD2 (7 bases). The sample taken for sequencing was peripheral blood. The sequence derives from a man over 45 with active COVID-19. CDR3 region: CASSTGGLPYEQYF. CDR3 DNA sequence: TGTGCCAGTAGCACGGGGGGCCTCCCGTACGAGCAGTACTTC. Supplemented by reference TRBV19 and TRBJ2-7, the full variable domain reads DGGITQSPKYLFRKEGQNVTLSCEQNLNHDAMYWYRQDPGQGLRLIYYSQIVNDFQKGDIAEGYSVSREKKESFPLTVTSAQKNPTAFYLCASSTGGLPYEQYFGPGTRLTVT.